One and the same sample provided the 14 T cell receptor beta chains below, sequenced in a study of patients and donors after allogeneic stem cell transplantation. TCRdb reprocessed the RT-PCR reads with MiXCR, giving one entry per CDR3 protein. This sample yields over 25,000 distinct CDR3 sequences, of which roughly 38% are seen a single time; 76% belongs to the top ten. Sequencing was done on a sample of blood, either unsorted or a sorted T cell fraction (not recorded which). These receptors were taken from a human donor who was either an allogeneic HSCT recipient or a stem cell or donor lymphocyte infusion donor (not recorded which). It is not recorded whose cells these are; they may come from a transplant donor.

This clonotype was detected a few times. The chain employs TRBV12-3 or TRBV12-4 and TRBJ2-7; D is uncertain. The CDR3 loop spans 12 amino acids. V was shortened by 4 bases and J by 2 bases, with 6 bases between the two germline ends. In nucleotides, the CDR3 is TGTGCCAGCAGTTCCCAGCCCTACGAGCAGTACTTC. The encoded protein is CASSSQPYEQYF.

The chain joins TRBV12-3 or TRBV12-4 to TRBJ2-5, with no clear D. Trimming stripped 5 bases from V and 1 base from J, with 14 bases between. CDR3 length: 15 residues. CDR3 amino acids: CASSQSRRPQETQYF. For the CDR3, the DNA is TGTGCCAGCAGTCAAAGTCGACGGCCCCAAGAGACCCAGTACTTC.

This clonotype has just a few counts. The chain is built from TRBV10-3 and TRBJ2-2, with D uncertain. Germline CDR1 is ENHRY and CDR2 is SYGVKD. The CDR3 is 15 amino acids. V gave up 2 bases and J gave up 3 bases, with 10 bases separating them. CDR3 nucleotides: TGTGCCATCAGTGAGGGTGCGCACTACACCGGGGAGCTGTTTTTT. This encodes CAISEGAHYTGELFF.

This chain joins TRBV7-2 and TRBJ2-3, with 9 bases fitting TRBD2. Germline trimming cut 2 bases from V and 1 base from J; bases unmatched to any gene: 4. This CDR3 has 16 residues. Germline CDR1 is SGHTA and CDR2 is FQGNSA. CDR3 in amino acids: CASSLRVAGGTDTQYF. In DNA form, the CDR3 reads TGTGCCAGCAGCTTACGTGTAGCGGGGGGCACAGATACGCAGTATTTT.

This chain connects TRBV9 to TRBJ1-3, with D unclear. CDR3 size: 17 residues. Deletions cut 2 bases from V and 0 bases from J, with 15 bases between. Per germline, CDR1 SGDLS and CDR2 YYNGEE. The CDR3 sequence: CASSVGKTAVSGNTIYF. CDR3 DNA sequence: TGTGCCAGCAGCGTGGGAAAGACTGCCGTCTCTGGAAACACCATATATTTT.

This clonotype was seen only a few times. V and J are TRBV29-1 and TRBJ2-7, with 8 bases identical to TRBD2. J gave up 2 bases and V 6 bases, and 6 bases lay outside the gene matches. The germline CDR1 and CDR2 sequences are SQVTM and ANQGSEA. The CDR3 is 13 residues long. The CDR3 here is CSVCLAGTYEQYF. CDR3 coding DNA: TGCAGCGTATGTCTAGCGGGTACCTACGAGCAGTACTTC.

This rearrangement joins TRBV6-1 to TRBJ1-2, with D perhaps matching TRBD1 (6 bases). Germline lookup yields CDR1 MNHNS and CDR2 SASEGT. Between the trimmed V and J ends, which lost 3 bases and 8 bases, there was a span of 13 bases. There are 13 residues in the CDR3. Written as DNA, the CDR3 is TGTGCCAGCAGTGACGGCATGGGGGCCGGCTACACCTTC. Its protein product is CASSDGMGAGYTF.

This clonotype was seen more than once but under ten times. The CDR3 DNA sequence: TGTGCCAGCAGTTTAGCGGGACAGGGGGACACTGAAGCTTTCTTT. Its translation: CASSLAGQGDTEAFF. The chain carries TRBV12-3 or TRBV12-4 and TRBJ1-1; 11 bases agree with TRBD1. The CDR3 spans 15 residues. V shed 0 bases and J 3 bases; nucleotides not matched to a gene: 0.

The chain links TRBV6-2 or TRBV6-3 to TRBJ2-1, with TRBD2 matching 7 bases. V was pared by 2 bases and J by 5 bases, with 9 bases of the junction left unmatched. Germline-derived CDR1 and CDR2 are MNHEY and SVGEGT. This CDR3 has 16 residues. This chain's CDR3 is CASSYPGGVLNNEQFF. As DNA, the CDR3 is TGTGCCAGCAGTTACCCTGGGGGGGTCCTTAACAATGAGCAGTTCTTC.

The chain is built from TRBV20-1 and TRBJ2-6, with TRBD1 as a possible D gene (5 bases). The CDR3 is 13 amino acids. The V end lost 6 bases, the J end lost 4 bases, and 10 bases lay between the germline ends. CDR1 is DFQATT and CDR2 is SNEGSKA in the germline V gene (reference sequence). The CDR3 DNA reads as TGCAGTGCCGAACAGGCAGGGGCCAACGTCCTGACTTTC. It translates to CSAEQAGANVLTF.

This clonotype ranks as medium-sized. The chain links TRBV20-1 to TRBJ1-1; the D gene is possibly TRBD1 (6 bases). Germline CDR1 reads DFQATT; CDR2 reads SNEGSKA (reference sequence). The CDR3 is made up of 14 amino acids. Trimming removed 7 bases from V and 1 base from J, with 16 bases in between. The CDR3: CSVPRDTANTEAFF. The CDR3 nucleotides read TGCAGTGTCCCCCGGGACACCGCGAACACTGAAGCTTTCTTT.

The chain combines TRBV4-2 with TRBJ2-1; 7 nucleotides line up with TRBD1. J was trimmed by 7 bases and V by 4 bases; bases with no gene match: 16. CDR3 length equals 17 residues. Germline lookup yields CDR1 LGHNA and CDR2 YNFKEQ. CDR3 DNA sequence: TGTGCCAGCAGCCTACAGACAGGGACGGAGAGGGGGAATGAGCAGTTCTTC. It encodes CASSLQTGTERGNEQFF.

This clonotype was counted a few times. The chain carries TRBV5-1 and TRBJ1-4, with TRBD1 as a possible D gene (6 bases). The ends were cut back, 0 bases at V and 10 bases at J, with 10 bases in the middle. Germline V lookup: CDR1 SGHRS, CDR2 YFSETQ. This CDR3 has 13 amino acids. The CDR3 is CASSLDQGRKLFF. The CDR3 DNA reads TGCGCCAGCAGCTTGGATCAGGGGCGAAAACTGTTTTTT.

This chain's CDR3 is CASSHPPQGIDGYTF. The CDR3 DNA is TGTGCCAGCAGCCACCCCCCGCAGGGAATAGATGGCTACACCTTC. V gene TRBV7-9 combines with J gene TRBJ1-2; a weak D match, TRBD1 (5 bases). Deletions cut 5 bases from V and 6 bases from J, with 19 bases between. The CDR3 runs 15 residues. The germline V gene encodes CDR1 SEHNR and CDR2 FQNEAQ (reference sequence).